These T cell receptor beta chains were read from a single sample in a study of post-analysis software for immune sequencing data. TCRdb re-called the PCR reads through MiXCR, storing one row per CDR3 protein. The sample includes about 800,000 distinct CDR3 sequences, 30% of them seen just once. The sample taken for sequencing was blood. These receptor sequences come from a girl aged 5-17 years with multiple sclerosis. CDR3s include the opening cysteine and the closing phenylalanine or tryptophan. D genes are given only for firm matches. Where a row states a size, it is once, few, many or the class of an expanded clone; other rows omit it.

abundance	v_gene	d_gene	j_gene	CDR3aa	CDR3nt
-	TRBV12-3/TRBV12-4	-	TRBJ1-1	CASSLRYGDTEAFF	TGTGCCAGCAGTTTACGGTACGGGGACACTGAAGCTTTCTTT
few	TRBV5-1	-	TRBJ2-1	CASSLEISYNEQFF	TGCGCCAGCAGCTTGGAGATCAGCTACAATGAGCAGTTCTTC
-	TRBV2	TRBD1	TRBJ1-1	CASSDYRGTGRAFF	TGTGCCAGCAGTGATTACCGAGGGACAGGGCGAGCTTTCTTT
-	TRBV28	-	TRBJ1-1	CASKGPLVNTEAFF	TGTGCCAGCAAGGGCCCTTTGGTCAACACTGAAGCTTTCTTT
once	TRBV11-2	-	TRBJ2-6	CASSLDPGGANVLTF	TGTGCCAGCAGCTTAGACCCCGGGGGGGCCAACGTCCTGACTTTC
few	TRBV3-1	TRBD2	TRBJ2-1	CTSSQDLLAGVTFF	TGTACCAGCAGCCAAGATTTGCTAGCGGGAGTTACGTTCTTC
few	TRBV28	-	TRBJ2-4	CASSPGRLMGIQYF	TGTGCCAGCTCCCCAGGCCGGCTTATGGGCATTCAGTACTTC
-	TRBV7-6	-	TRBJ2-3	CASSLVEAPSTDTQYF	TGTGCCAGCAGCTTGGTTGAAGCCCCGAGCACAGATACGCAGTATTTT
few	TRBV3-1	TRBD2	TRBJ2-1	CASSHRPTSGGAYEQFF	TGTGCCAGCAGCCACCGGCCCACTAGCGGGGGGGCCTATGAGCAGTTCTTC
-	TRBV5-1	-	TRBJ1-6	CASSLGQGWNSPLHF	TGCGCCAGCAGCCTGGGGCAGGGTTGGAATTCACCCCTCCACTTT
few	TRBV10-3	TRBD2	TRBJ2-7	CATGGTSGYEQYF	TGTGCCACCGGCGGGACTAGCGGCTACGAGCAGTACTTC
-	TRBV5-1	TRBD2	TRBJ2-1	CASSPDPPGLADEQFF	TGCGCCAGCAGCCCAGACCCTCCCGGACTAGCGGATGAGCAGTTCTTC
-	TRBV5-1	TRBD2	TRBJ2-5	CASSLGLASETQYF	TGCGCCAGCAGCTTGGGACTAGCAAGTGAGACCCAGTACTTC
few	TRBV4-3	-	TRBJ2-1	CASSQDPGNEQFF	TGCGCCAGCAGCCAAGATCCCGGCAATGAGCAGTTCTTC
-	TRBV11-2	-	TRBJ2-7	CASSLLGWEQYF	TGTGCCAGCAGCCTCCTAGGGTGGGAGCAGTACTTC
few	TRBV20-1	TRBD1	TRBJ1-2	CSAGKRTGADYGYTF	TGCAGTGCTGGGAAACGGACAGGGGCGGACTATGGCTACACCTTC
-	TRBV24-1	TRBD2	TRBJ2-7	CATSDSPVGPRLAATSYEQYF	TGTGCCACCAGTGATTCCCCCGTGGGTCCCCGACTAGCGGCCACTTCCTACGAGCAGTACTTC
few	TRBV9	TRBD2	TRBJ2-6	CASSVSSGKGPGANVLTF	TGTGCCAGCAGCGTGTCTAGCGGGAAGGGCCCTGGGGCCAACGTCCTGACTTTC
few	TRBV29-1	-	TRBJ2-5	CSVVRAPAETQYF	TGCAGCGTTGTAAGGGCCCCTGCTGAGACCCAGTACTTC
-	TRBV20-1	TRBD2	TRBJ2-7	CSKPASGSYEQYF	TGCAGCAAACCGGCTAGCGGGAGCTATGAGCAGTACTTC
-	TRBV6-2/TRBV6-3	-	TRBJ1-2	CASSLPDRYGYTF	TGTGCCAGCAGCCTCCCCGACCGCTATGGCTACACCTTC
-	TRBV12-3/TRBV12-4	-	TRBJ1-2	CASSFIGDPYGYTF	TGTGCCAGCAGTTTTATCGGTGACCCCTATGGCTACACCTTC
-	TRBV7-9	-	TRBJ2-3	CASSLLGWSSTDTQYF	TGTGCCAGCAGCTTACTCGGATGGAGTAGCACAGATACGCAGTATTTT
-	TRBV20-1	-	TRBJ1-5	CSARPTGLRNQPQHF	TGCAGTGCTAGACCTACCGGGCTCCGAAATCAGCCCCAGCATTTT
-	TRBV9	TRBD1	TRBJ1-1	CASSVAGGDTEAFF	TGTGCCAGCAGCGTAGCAGGGGGTGACACTGAAGCTTTCTTT
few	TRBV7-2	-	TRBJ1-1	CASSFLGPGSEEAFF	TGTGCCAGCAGCTTCTTGGGGCCGGGATCGGAGGAAGCTTTCTTT
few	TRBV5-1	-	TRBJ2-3	CASTYREPTDTQYF	TGCGCCAGCACTTACCGGGAACCCACAGATACGCAGTATTTT
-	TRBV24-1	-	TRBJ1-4	CATSFGDRPNEKLFF	TGTGCCACCTCATTTGGGGATAGGCCGAATGAAAAACTGTTTTTT